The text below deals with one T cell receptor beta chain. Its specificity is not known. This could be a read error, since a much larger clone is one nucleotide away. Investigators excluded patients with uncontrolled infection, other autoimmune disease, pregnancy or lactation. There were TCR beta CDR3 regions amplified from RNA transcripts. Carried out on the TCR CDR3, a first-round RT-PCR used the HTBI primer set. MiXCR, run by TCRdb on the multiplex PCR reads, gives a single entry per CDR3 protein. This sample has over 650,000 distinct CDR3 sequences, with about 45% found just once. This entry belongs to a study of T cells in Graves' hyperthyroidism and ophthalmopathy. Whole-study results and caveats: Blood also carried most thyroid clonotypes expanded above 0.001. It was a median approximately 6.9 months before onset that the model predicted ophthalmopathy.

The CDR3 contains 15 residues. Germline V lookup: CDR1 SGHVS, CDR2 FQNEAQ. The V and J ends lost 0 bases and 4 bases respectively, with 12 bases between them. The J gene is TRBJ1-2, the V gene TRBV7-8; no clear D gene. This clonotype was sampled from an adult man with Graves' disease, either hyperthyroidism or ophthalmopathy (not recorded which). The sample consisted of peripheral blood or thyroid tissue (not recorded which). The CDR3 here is CASSLARVSSYGYTF. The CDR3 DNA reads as TGTGCCAGCAGCTTAGCTAGGGTTTCTAGCTATGGCTACACCTTC.